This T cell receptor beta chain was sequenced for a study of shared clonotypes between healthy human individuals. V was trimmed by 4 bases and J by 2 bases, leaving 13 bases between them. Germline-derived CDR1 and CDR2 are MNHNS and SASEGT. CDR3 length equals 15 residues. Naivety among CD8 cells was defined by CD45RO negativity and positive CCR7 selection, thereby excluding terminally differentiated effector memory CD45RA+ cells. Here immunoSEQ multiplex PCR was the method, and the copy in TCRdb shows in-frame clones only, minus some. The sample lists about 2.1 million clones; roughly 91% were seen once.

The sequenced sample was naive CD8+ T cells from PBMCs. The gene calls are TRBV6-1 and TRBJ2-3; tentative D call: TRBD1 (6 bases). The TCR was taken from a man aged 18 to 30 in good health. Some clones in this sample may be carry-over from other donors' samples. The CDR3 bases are TGTGCCAGCAGTGTGGGTAGGGGGTACACAGATACGCAGTATTTT. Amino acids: CASSVGRGYTDTQYF.